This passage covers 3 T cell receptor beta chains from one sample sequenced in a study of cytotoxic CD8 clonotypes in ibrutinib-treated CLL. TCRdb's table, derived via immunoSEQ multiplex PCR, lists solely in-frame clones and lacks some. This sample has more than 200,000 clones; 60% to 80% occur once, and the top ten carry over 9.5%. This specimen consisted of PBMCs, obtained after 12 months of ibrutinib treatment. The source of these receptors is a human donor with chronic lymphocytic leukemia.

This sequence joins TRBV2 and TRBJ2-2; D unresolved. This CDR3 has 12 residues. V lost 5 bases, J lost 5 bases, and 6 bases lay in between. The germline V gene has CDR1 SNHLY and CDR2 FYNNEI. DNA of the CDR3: TGTGCCAGCAGTTTGCGGACCGGGGAGCTGTTTTTT. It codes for CASSLRTGELFF.

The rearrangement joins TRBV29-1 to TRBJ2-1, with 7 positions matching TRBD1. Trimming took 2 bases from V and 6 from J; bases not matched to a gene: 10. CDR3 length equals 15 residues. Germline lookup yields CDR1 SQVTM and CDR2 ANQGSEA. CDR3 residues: CSVEFMTGRLNEQFF. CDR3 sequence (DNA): TGCAGCGTTGAATTCATGACAGGGCGGCTCAATGAGCAGTTCTTC.

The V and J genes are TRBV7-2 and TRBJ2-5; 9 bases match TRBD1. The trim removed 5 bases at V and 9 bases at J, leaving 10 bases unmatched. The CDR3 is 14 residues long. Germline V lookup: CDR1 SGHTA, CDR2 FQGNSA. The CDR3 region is CASSQQGQGMAQYF. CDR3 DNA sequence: TGTGCCAGCAGCCAACAGGGACAGGGAATGGCCCAGTACTTC.